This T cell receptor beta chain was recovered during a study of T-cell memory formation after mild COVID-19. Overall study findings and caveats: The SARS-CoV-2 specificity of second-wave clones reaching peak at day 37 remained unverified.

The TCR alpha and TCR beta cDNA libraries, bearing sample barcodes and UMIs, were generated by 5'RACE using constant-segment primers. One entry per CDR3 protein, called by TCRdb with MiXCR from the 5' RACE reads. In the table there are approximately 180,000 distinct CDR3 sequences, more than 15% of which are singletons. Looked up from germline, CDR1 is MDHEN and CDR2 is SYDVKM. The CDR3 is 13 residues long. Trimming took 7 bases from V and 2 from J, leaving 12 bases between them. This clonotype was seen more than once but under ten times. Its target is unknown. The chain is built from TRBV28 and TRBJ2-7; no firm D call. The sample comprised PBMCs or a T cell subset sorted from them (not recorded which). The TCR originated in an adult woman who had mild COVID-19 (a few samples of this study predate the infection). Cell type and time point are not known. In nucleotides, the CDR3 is TGTGCCAGCAAGTCAGGCACGCCCTACGAGCAGTACTTC. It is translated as CASKSGTPYEQYF.